The present T cell receptor (beta chain) was sequenced within a study of Ad26.COV2.S vaccination and SARS-CoV-2 variants (dated by TCRdb to 2020 to 2023). Study-level background: Donors in the vaccine arm were drawn from COV1001, a multicentre, randomized, double-blind, placebo-controlled phase I-IIa trial testing Ad26.COV2.S in healthy adults. Dosing of Ad26.COV2.S was intramuscular, at either 5x10^10 or 1x10^11 viral particles, delivered as one shot or as two shots spaced 56 days apart. Sequencing of the TCRbeta repertoire served to evaluate the specificity and breadth of SARS-CoV-2-reactive T cell receptors following Ad26.COV2.S vaccination. The TCR-sequenced set comprised about 32 samples: 19 Ad26.COV2.S vaccine recipients, 5 placebo recipients and 8 SARS-CoV-2 convalescent individuals. Trial participants were randomized into five groups of five, in which low-dose or high-dose Ad26.COV2.S was given once or twice, or placebo was given on both occasions. Investigators remained blinded to trial group allocation during experiments and outcome assessment.

CDR3 length: 13 amino acids, cysteine to phenylalanine. Only CDR3 DNA remains: 39 bases, in frame from the first base. The germline ends are 12 bases apart after V is trimmed by 9 bases and J by 2 bases. For CDR1 and CDR2, the germline V gene lists MDHEN and SYDVKM. Sample treatment or condition, as interpreted from the label and publication: roughly 20 received Ad26.COV2.S at low or high dose, single or two shots; 5 received placebo; per-sample allocation not given. Repertoires of vaccine and placebo recipients were sequenced from samples taken on day 63 after the first injection. Between 29 July and 7 August 2020, Cohort 1b enrolled 20 to 30 adults aged 18-55 years at one site in Boston, USA. As a vaccine, Ad26.COV2.S was a replication-incompetent adenovirus type 26 vector that expressed a prefusion-stabilized SARS-CoV-2 spike protein derived from the original Wuhan strain. Overall study outcomes, separate from this receptor: Vaccine and placebo recipients had comparable non-spike TCR breadth, which fits with the vaccine containing only spike. The study was not powered to compare responses between vaccine doses or regimens. Spike-specific TCR breadth was higher in Ad26.COV2.S recipients than in placebo recipients (P = 0.0014). The authors noted that the TCR breadth and depth analyses may have underestimated total T cell responses. After vaccination, spike-specific CD8+ and CD4+ T cell responses were reported to show substantial breadth.

The immunoSEQ Assay was used to sequence TCRbeta CDR3 regions. After extraction, genomic DNA underwent amplification by bias-controlled multiplex PCR, followed by high-throughput sequencing. The original pipeline was this. To quantify the absolute abundance of each unique TCRbeta CDR3 region, sequences were collapsed and filtered. T cell fraction was estimated by normalization of TCRbeta template counts to usable DNA, with usable DNA being measured through amplification of reference genes present in all nucleated cells. Repertoire TCRs were annotated as SARS-CoV-2-specific by exact matching of V gene, CDR3 amino acid sequence and J gene to a known reactive TCR set. The reference SARS-CoV-2 TCR set came from MIRA and was filtered for enrichment in COVID-19-positive ImmuneCODE repertoires, removing public or cross-reactive TCRs. Using the MIRA antigens, annotated TCRs were further analysed by specific ORF or by position within an ORF. Breadth was defined as annotated unique rearrangements over total unique productive rearrangements; depth was the summed frequency of those rearrangements. Two-sided Wilcoxon rank-sum tests were applied when comparing TCR breadth between groups. As stored in TCRdb, this immuneACCESS dataset retains in-frame rearrangements with V and J assigned. A fraction of the clones does not appear; measured against another copy, unresolved V genes explain less than half of the discrepancy, and the remainder lacks a known reason. V and J calls and clone size are as listed in that table; D and trimming were resolved from the DNA. This sample has 200,000 to 250,000 clones in its table, and around 89% of those were observed once. The ten largest clones add up to roughly 10% of the sample.

Notes on this clone: Its antigen specificity is not known. No base quality information exists; no much larger clone differs at one position.

The chain is encoded by TRBV28 joined to TRBJ2-3; TRBD1 is perhaps the D gene, given 6 matching bases. This clonotype was obtained from a person between 18 and 65 years old who received the Ad26.COV2.S COVID-19 vaccine or a placebo. The sequences come from peripheral blood, collected in a trial of Ad26.COV2.S vaccine versus placebo. The nucleotides read TGTGCCAGTGCGACAGGAAACACAGATACGCAGTATTTT. Its translation is CASATGNTDTQYF.